The next 26 T cell receptor beta chains were all read from a single sample in a study of cytomegalovirus exposure and HLA in healthy donors. The PCR used 60 Vbeta and 13 Jbeta primers. Data came from immunoSEQ multiplex PCR; TCRdb stores just in-frame clones and leaves some out. Its table records almost 35,000 clones. Sequencing input: PBMCs. Every receptor here comes from a woman aged 40 to 50 in good health and CMV-seropositive.

The V and J genes are TRBV29-1 and TRBJ2-7, with 8 bases identical to TRBD1. Germline CDR1 and CDR2: SQVTM and ANQGSEA. There are 13 residues in the CDR3. Germline trimming cut 4 bases from V and 6 bases from J; bases unmatched to any gene: 8. The CDR3 region is CSVAGGGFSEQYF. CDR3 bases: TGCAGCGTTGCAGGGGGCGGTTTCTCCGAGCAGTACTTC.

The J gene is TRBJ1-6, the V gene TRBV5-1; TRBD1 is a possible D gene (5 bases). CDR3 length: 14 residues. Germline V gene sequence: CDR1 SGHRS, CDR2 YFSETQ. Trimming removed 4 bases at V and 8 bases at J, with 13 bases between. The CDR3 nucleotides are TGCGCCAGCAGCGCGGGGGAAAACTATTCACCCCTCCACTTT. It yields the protein CASSAGENYSPLHF.

The rearrangement links TRBV6-1 to TRBJ2-1, with 7 bases matching TRBD2. Germline trimming cut 8 bases from V and 3 bases from J; bases unmatched to any gene: 1. The length of the CDR3 is 12 residues. The germline gives CDR1 MNHNS, CDR2 SASEGT. The CDR3 DNA reads as TGTGCCAGCCGGGACTACTACAATGAGCAGTTCTTC. Translation gives CASRDYYNEQFF.

The chain uses TRBV18 and TRBJ1-1; D unresolved. This CDR3 contains 17 residues. Trimming took off 3 bases at V and 5 bases at J, with 22 bases between the two ends. CDR1 and CDR2 (germline): KGHSH, LQKENI. The CDR3 nucleotides read TGTGCCAGCTCACCTCAGGAGGGAGGGAGCGGAAAAACTGAAGCTTTCTTT. Encoded protein: CASSPQEGGSGKTEAFF.

The J gene is TRBJ2-1, the V gene TRBV25-1; TRBD2 aligns across 9 bases. J gave up 4 bases and V 2 bases, and 9 bases lay outside the gene matches. The germline gives CDR1 MGHDK, CDR2 SYGVNS. This CDR3 is 17 amino acids long. Here the CDR3 reads CASSEPIAGGAYNEQFF. The CDR3 nucleotides read TGTGCCAGCAGTGAACCTATCGCGGGAGGGGCTTACAATGAGCAGTTCTTC.

V gene TRBV2 combines with J gene TRBJ1-2; 9 bases agree with TRBD1. CDR1 is SNHLY and CDR2 is FYNNEI in the germline V gene. CDR3 length: 17 residues. Trimming removed 5 bases from V and 7 bases from J; junction bases left unmatched: 17. This CDR3 reads CASSLDRGNVGGGGYTF. For the CDR3, the DNA is TGTGCCAGCAGTTTGGACAGGGGAAATGTTGGTGGTGGTGGCTACACCTTC.

This rearrangement joins TRBV28 to TRBJ1-5; the match to TRBD1 covers 7 bases. With 3 bases clipped from V and 5 bases from J, the junction kept 7 bases outside the gene matches. Germline V gene lookup returns CDR1 MDHEN and CDR2 SYDVKM. The length of the CDR3 is 15 residues. Here the CDR3 reads CASSFSRQGDQPQHF. CDR3 in DNA: TGTGCCAGCAGTTTTAGTCGGCAGGGGGATCAGCCCCAGCATTTT.

V usage is TRBV5-1 and J usage is TRBJ2-7; 9 bases match TRBD1. V trimming: 4 bases; J trimming: 2 bases; junction bases outside the gene matches: 10. CDR1 and CDR2 from the germline V gene are SGHRS and YFSETQ. The length of the CDR3 is 16 residues. The CDR3 DNA is TGCGCCAGCAGCCCTGGGACAGGGACGAGGACCTACGAGCAGTACTTC. Its translation is CASSPGTGTRTYEQYF.

CDR3 sequence reads: CASSLGGTGGPNYGYTF. The CDR3 DNA reads as TGTGCCAGCAGTTTAGGGGGTACAGGGGGCCCTAACTATGGCTACACCTTC. The chain uses TRBV28 and TRBJ1-2; TRBD1 agrees at 9 bases. Germline assignment: CDR1 MDHEN and CDR2 SYDVKM. The trim removed 2 bases at V and 0 bases at J, leaving 7 bases unmatched. This CDR3 contains 17 residues.

The chain is built from TRBV7-9 and TRBJ1-3; D uncertain. This CDR3 has 16 residues. In germline, CDR1 is SEHNR, CDR2 FQNEAQ (reference sequence). V lost 5 bases to trimming and J lost 0 bases, with 14 bases between them. The CDR3 loop is CASSPFDMSSGNTIYF. The CDR3 DNA follows: TGTGCCAGCAGCCCATTTGACATGAGCTCTGGAAACACCATATATTTT.

V and J are TRBV4-2 and TRBJ2-3; D may be TRBD2 (6 bases). CDR1 and CDR2 (germline): LGHNA, YNFKEQ. CDR3 length: 14 amino acids. V dropped 3 bases and J dropped 1 base, with 8 bases sitting between them. CDR3 residues: CASSHWGGTDTQYF. In nucleotides, the CDR3 is TGTGCCAGCAGCCATTGGGGGGGCACAGATACGCAGTATTTT.

CDR3 DNA: TGTGCCAGTCGACCGCAGGCGAGTACTGAAGCTTTCTTT. As protein: CASRPQASTEAFF. This sequence joins TRBV2 and TRBJ1-1, with D unresolved. The CDR3 consists of 13 residues. Germline CDR1 SNHLY, CDR2 FYNNEI. V shed 9 bases and J shed 5 bases, with 16 bases lying between them.

This rearrangement joins TRBV5-1 to TRBJ1-6; D may be TRBD1 (5 bases). This CDR3 is built from 16 residues. CDR1 is SGHRS, CDR2 YFSETQ, per germline. Between the trimmed V and J ends, which lost 4 bases and 5 bases, there was a span of 16 bases. Here the CDR3 reads CASSLGTRGDNSPLHF. The CDR3 bases are TGCGCCAGCAGCCTCGGGACTCGTGGGGATAATTCACCCCTCCACTTT. Drawing the rest from reference TRBV5-1 and TRBJ1-6, the complete variable domain is KAGVTQTPRYLIKTRGQQVTLSCSPISGHRSVSWYQQTPGQGLQFLFEYFSETQRNKGNFPGRFSGRQFSNSRSEMNVSTLELGDSALYLCASSLGTRGDNSPLHFGNGTRLTVT.

The gene calls are TRBV10-3 and TRBJ2-7; D is undetermined. CDR3 length: 13 residues. Germline V gene data show CDR1 as ENHRY and CDR2 as SYGVKD. Trimming left V 5 bases short and J 6 bases short, with 14 bases between. The CDR3 region has the DNA TGTGCCATCAGTCAACAAACGAGGAGCGAGCAGTACTTC. Its protein product is CAISQQTRSEQYF.

This sequence joins TRBV5-1 and TRBJ2-5, with TRBD1 as a possible D gene (5 bases). CDR3 length: 15 amino acids. Germline assignment: CDR1 SGHRS and CDR2 YFSETQ. With 0 bases removed from V and 2 bases from J, the gap between germline ends came to 11 bases. The CDR3 nucleotides are TGCGCCAGCAGCTTGGCAGGGCAAATGCAAGAGACCCAGTACTTC. This codes for CASSLAGQMQETQYF.

The chain employs TRBV6-1 and TRBJ1-4; weak D call: TRBD1 (6 bases). The CDR3 covers 14 residues. The germline V and J ends were trimmed by 5 bases and 8 bases, with 15 bases remaining between them. Germline CDR1 MNHNS, CDR2 SASEGT. As DNA, the CDR3 is TGTGCCAGCAGTAAACAGGGTCTTAGGGAAAAACTGTTTTTT. Translated, it gives CASSKQGLREKLFF.

The chain uses TRBV15 and TRBJ2-7; the match to TRBD2 covers 13 bases. From germline, CDR1 is LNHNV and CDR2 YYDKDF (reference sequence). With V trimmed by 0 bases and J by 6 bases, 11 bases remained unmatched. CDR3 size: 18 residues. CDR3 DNA: TGTGCCACCAGCAGAGATAAAACGTGGACTAGCGGGAGATCCGAGCAGTACTTC. This translates into CATSRDKTWTSGRSEQYF.

The V call is TRBV5-1, the J call TRBJ2-1; 9 bases map to TRBD2. V gave up 4 bases and J gave up 5 bases; unmatched junction bases: 10. Germline assignment: CDR1 SGHRS and CDR2 YFSETQ. The CDR3 totals 16 residues. CDR3 DNA: TGCGCCAGCAGCCCGTATCTAGCGGGACCAAACAATGAGCAGTTCTTC. It is translated as CASSPYLAGPNNEQFF.

V gene TRBV6-1 combines with J gene TRBJ2-7, with D possibly being TRBD1 (6 bases). The germline gives CDR1 MNHNS, CDR2 SASEGT. The length of the CDR3 is 12 residues. The germline V and J ends were trimmed by 6 bases and 6 bases, with 12 bases remaining between them. In DNA form, the CDR3 reads TGTGCCAGCAGGGGACACCTAACCGAGCAGTACTTC. Protein product: CASRGHLTEQYF.

The chain carries TRBV19 and TRBJ1-1; TRBD1 is a possible D gene (5 bases). The CDR3 consists of 13 residues. From germline, CDR1 is LNHDA and CDR2 SQIVND (reference sequence). V lost 3 bases and J lost 8, with 13 bases in between. CDR3 region: CASSIRGETEAFF. The CDR3 nucleotides read TGTGCCAGTAGTATTCGGGGGGAGACGGAAGCTTTCTTT. The variable domain in full, with the rest retrieved from reference TRBV19 and TRBJ1-1, is DGGITQSPKYLFRKEGQNVTLSCEQNLNHDAMYWYRQDPGQGLRLIYYSQIVNDFQKGDIAEGYSVSREKKESFPLTVTSAQKNPTAFYLCASSIRGETEAFFGQGTRLTVV.

The chain uses TRBV2 and TRBJ1-2; tentative D call: TRBD1 (6 bases). Trimming took off 9 bases at V and 0 bases at J, with 17 bases between the two ends. CDR1 is SNHLY and CDR2 is FYNNEI in the germline V gene. The CDR3 runs to 15 residues. This chain's CDR3 is CASRKGHPTNYGYTF. CDR3 coding DNA: TGTGCCAGTCGTAAGGGACACCCAACTAACTATGGCTACACCTTC.

The V gene is TRBV5-4, the J gene TRBJ2-5; 7 positions match TRBD1. The J call is uncertain, as TRBJ2-7 better fits the DNA end. CDR1 is SGHNT, CDR2 YYREEE, per germline (reference sequence). The CDR3 length is 14 residues. CDR3 residues: CASSSLDRDYEQYF. CDR3 in DNA: TGTGCCAGCAGTTCCCTCGACAGGGATTACGAGCAGTACTTC.

This chain connects TRBV27 to TRBJ2-7; D not resolved. This CDR3 contains 16 residues. The germline gives CDR1 MNHEY, CDR2 SMNVEV (reference sequence). Trimming took off 6 bases at V and 4 bases at J, with 22 bases between the two ends. The CDR3 DNA reads as TGTGCCAGCAGCCCCGACGGGTCTTACCTCCCATACGAGCAGTACTTC. It codes for CASSPDGSYLPYEQYF.

The CDR3, as DNA: TGTGCCAGTAGTCAGGGACAGGGGAAGGATCAGCCCCAGCATTTT. Protein sequence: CASSQGQGKDQPQHF. The genes are TRBV19 and TRBJ1-5, with 10 nucleotides matching TRBD1. Per germline, CDR1 LNHDA and CDR2 SQIVND (reference sequence). The trim removed 5 bases at V and 5 bases at J, leaving 6 bases unmatched. This CDR3 region has 15 residues.

Points on this clone: This CDR3 is also generated by other DNA sequences in the sample. V is TRBV7-6 and J is TRBJ1-4, with 7 nucleotides matching TRBD1. V was clipped by 1 base and J by 5 bases; unmatched bases: 4. CDR1 is SGHVS, CDR2 FNYEAQ, per germline. The CDR3 totals 15 residues. Written as DNA, the CDR3 is TGTGCCAGCAGCTTAGTCGGGACAGTCAATGAAAAACTGTTTTTT. It encodes CASSLVGTVNEKLFF.

The rearrangement links TRBV29-1 to TRBJ2-3, with D possibly matching TRBD2 (7 bases). Germline CDR1 and CDR2: SQVTM and ANQGSEA. Trimming stripped 6 bases from V and 3 bases from J, with 19 bases between. The CDR3 is made up of 15 amino acids. CDR3 DNA: TGCAGCGTGAGAAGGGGGGGCCCGAGGACAGATACGCAGTATTTT. It yields the protein CSVRRGGPRTDTQYF.